This TCR beta chain was documented in a study of OX40 agonist ivuxolimab in advanced cancers. Study overall: Participants, 82.7% male, averaged roughly 60 years of age, ranging from about 23 to 90.

Trimming cost V 2 bases and J 2 bases; bases outside gene matches: 4. CDR1 and CDR2 (germline): MNHNS, SASEGT. The CDR3 runs 15 residues. Profiling relied on immunoSEQ multiplex PCR, and the TCRdb table lists in-frame clones only, not all of them. This sample has some 28,000 clones, with about 90% found just once. The sample consisted of CD4+ or CD8+ T cells sorted from blood, taken in a trial of the OX40 agonist ivuxolimab. This receptor was obtained from an adult with an advanced solid tumor such as melanoma, head and neck, liver or kidney cancer. The V call is TRBV6-1, the J call TRBJ2-5, with 8 bases aligning to TRBD1. CDR3 nucleotides: TGTGCCAGCAGTGAATGGGGGACAGGACAAGAGACCCAGTACTTC. Amino acids: CASSEWGTGQETQYF.